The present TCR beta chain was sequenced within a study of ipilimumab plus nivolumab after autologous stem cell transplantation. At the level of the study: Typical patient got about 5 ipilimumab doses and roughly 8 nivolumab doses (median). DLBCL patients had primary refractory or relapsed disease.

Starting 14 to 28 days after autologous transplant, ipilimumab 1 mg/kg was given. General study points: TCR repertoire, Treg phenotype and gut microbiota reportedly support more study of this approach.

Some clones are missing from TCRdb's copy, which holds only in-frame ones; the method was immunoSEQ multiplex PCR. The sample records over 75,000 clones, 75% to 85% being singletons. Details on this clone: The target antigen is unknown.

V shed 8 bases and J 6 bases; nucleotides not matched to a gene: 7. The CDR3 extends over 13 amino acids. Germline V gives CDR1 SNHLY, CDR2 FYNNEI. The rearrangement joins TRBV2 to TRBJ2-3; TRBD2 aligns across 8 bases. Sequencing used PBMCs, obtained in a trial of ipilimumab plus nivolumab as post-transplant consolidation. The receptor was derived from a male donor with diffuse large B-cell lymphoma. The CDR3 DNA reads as TGTGCCAGCCGGATACGGACTAGCGATACGCAGTATTTT. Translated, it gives CASRIRTSDTQYF.